The clone carrying this T cell receptor beta chain was picked up a small number of times. Its antigen is unknown. The ends lost 0 bases at V and 7 bases at J; junction bases unmatched: 3. The germline V gene encodes CDR1 SEHNR and CDR2 FQNEAQ (reference sequence). This CDR3 is built from 16 residues. The data derive from a study of regulatory T cells in long-lasting Graves disease. Points from the study as a whole: Limited sample numbers may have lowered accuracy.

Time point here: newly diagnosed GD, antithyroid drugs for less than 3 months. PBMC-extracted RNA yielded the TCR library. iRepertoire HTBI primers and Arm-PCR of CDR3 regions built TCR beta libraries. A single record per CDR3 protein comes from TCRdb applying MiXCR to the multiplex PCR reads. The top ten hold approximately 12% of the sample, which has roughly 510,000 distinct CDR3 sequences, about 16% seen once. The data also belong to a second study, concerning T cells in Graves' hyperthyroidism and ophthalmopathy.

This receptor was obtained from a man between 18 and 29 years old with Graves disease. This specimen consisted of peripheral blood mononuclear cells (PBMCs), obtained at new diagnosis, from a patient treated with antithyroid drugs. The chain carries TRBV7-9 and TRBJ2-2, with TRBD1 identical over 12 bases. The CDR3 DNA is TGTGCCAGCAGCTTAGCCGGGACAGGGGGCCTCGGGGAGCTGTTTTTT. Translating gives CASSLAGTGGLGELFF.